The clone carrying this T cell receptor beta chain was counted at least ten times. Its antigen is unidentified. Researchers prepared the TCRbeta library using unique molecular identifiers, the study reports. TCRdb passed the PCR reads through MiXCR, listing each CDR3 protein once. Altogether about 980,000 distinct CDR3 sequences are present, about 29% being singletons, with the ten largest covering 28%. The CDR3 consists of 16 residues. V lost 0 bases to trimming and J lost 4 bases; unmatched junction nucleotides: 6. These data belong to a study of T-cell reconstitution after alpha-beta-depleted transplantation in children. The study's findings and limits: At one year after transplant, newly produced T cells mostly accounted for T-cell counts and diversity. For some patients, TCRbeta diversity was high at day 60 because of recipient T cells and thymic progenitors that survived. Several hundred expanded graft clones reportedly gave rise to the alpha-beta T cells present about two months after transplant.

Source: PBMCs, mostly from graft donor cells, taken 360 days after TCRalphabeta/CD19-depleted stem cell transplant. J is TRBJ2-1 and V is TRBV12-3 or TRBV12-4; 7 nucleotides agree with TRBD2. The sequence came from a boy under two years old who had a stem cell transplant for SCID, so the T cells may come from the graft donor. The CDR3 nucleotides are TGTGCCAGCAGTTTAGCGCTAGGTAGCGGGTACAATGAGCAGTTCTTC. Encoded protein: CASSLALGSGYNEQFF.